The clone carrying this T cell receptor beta chain was detected many times. Its matching antigen is unknown. From RNA transcripts, TCR beta CDR3 regions were amplified. The TCR CDR3 was amplified in a first-round RT-PCR using the HTBI primer set. Via MiXCR, TCRdb re-called the multiplex PCR reads, giving one row per CDR3 protein. The sample shows hundreds of thousands of distinct CDR3 sequences, approximately 13% of them seen only once. The germline V gene encodes CDR1 MNHEY and CDR2 SVGEGT. This CDR3 comprises 14 residues. Trimming pared 1 base from V and 2 bases from J, leaving 6 bases between. Patients aged 18 to 65 had newly diagnosed hyperthyroidism that had lasted under 2 months. For the diagnoses, clinical symptoms, serum thyroxine and TRAb, thyroid ultrasound and orbital computed tomography were used. The sample is drawn from a study of T cells in Graves' hyperthyroidism and ophthalmopathy. Study conclusions and caveats: Most clonotypes expanded in thyroid above 0.001 were likewise present in blood. Separating ophthalmopathy from stable hyperthyroidism was achieved by a 13 V-J model.

The chain has TRBV6-2 or TRBV6-3 and TRBJ2-1; D is ambiguous. Sequencing was carried out using blood. This clonotype originated in a woman aged 30 to 39 with Graves' hyperthyroidism that later progressed to Graves' ophthalmopathy. CDR3 in amino acids: CASSYFGAYNEQFF. The CDR3 nucleotides read TGTGCCAGCAGTTACTTTGGGGCCTACAATGAGCAGTTCTTC.